This T cell receptor (beta chain) was captured by sequencing in a study of Graves' ophthalmopathy and Graves' hyperthyroidism (dated by TCRdb to the late 2010s). Background on the whole study: Stable hyperthyroidism was defined as no progression to ophthalmopathy within 18 months of follow-up. TCR beta repertoire signatures were used to distinguish Graves' ophthalmopathy from Graves' hyperthyroidism and to predict progression to ophthalmopathy. In total, approximately 130 blood samples were TCR-sequenced: around 42 ophthalmopathy, some 75 hyperthyroidism and 17 hyperthyroidism-to-ophthalmopathy patients. A discovery set of 100 patients (roughly 41 ophthalmopathy, around 57 stable hyperthyroidism) was enrolled to explore V-J signatures distinguishing ophthalmopathy from hyperthyroidism. An independent validation cohort comprised fewer than 20 hyperthyroidism patients and about 16 patients who later progressed from hyperthyroidism to ophthalmopathy. T-cell repertoires of thyroid tissue and blood were compared in a handful of hyperthyroidism patients. After sampling, hyperthyroidism patients received methimazole starting at 30 mg daily, and ophthalmopathy patients received high-dose intravenous methylprednisolone. The investigation overall reported the following: Most expanded thyroid clonotypes with a frequency above 0.001 also appeared in blood, which suggests that blood repertoires may reflect the immune response in the thyroid. In cross-validation, the 13-signature model distinguished ophthalmopathy from stable hyperthyroidism with approximately 90% sensitivity and over 81% specificity, while in the test set the corresponding values were about 80% and 75%. In validation, the model predicted ophthalmopathy progression with roughly 68% sensitivity and roughly 72% specificity; roughly 12 predicted patients were CT-confirmed with GO in a median of around 6 months. Sample size was not predetermined statistically, and investigators were not blinded to group allocation.

Counted from cysteine to phenylalanine, this CDR3 has 14 amino acids. CDR3 DNA only is kept here, 42 bases in frame from base 1. CDR1 and CDR2 (SNHLY, FYNNEI) derive from the germline V gene. Trimmed from V: 5 bases; trimmed from J: 5 bases; junction bases lacking a gene match: 6. Hyperthyroidism patients were newly diagnosed, were aged 18 to 65 years, and had a disease duration under 2 months. Patients were excluded if they had other autoimmune diseases, uncontrolled infections, pregnancy or lactation. Clinical symptoms, serum thyroxine, TRAb, thyroid ultrasound and orbital computed tomography formed the basis of the diagnosis. Trizol reagent was used to extract the total RNA, and its quality was then checked on an Agilent 2100 Bioanalyzer. TCR beta CDR3 regions were amplified from RNA transcripts for repertoire sequencing. The first round of RT-PCR was done with HTBI primers and the Qiagen OneStep RT-PCR kit, and was followed by a second round of multiplex PCR, then size selection and purification. Libraries were sequenced paired-end with 100 bp reads on an Illumina HiSeq2000. Concerning the study's data processing: SOAPnuke was used to process the reads, removing any read that contained adapters or uncalled bases, had a mean Phred below 15, or lacked an exact match to the constant primer or identifier. COPE v1.2.5 was used to merge the high-quality paired reads. Clonotypes were defined as unique nucleotide sequences and were aligned to IMGT TRB V, D and J references using MiTCR v1.1. Analysis was restricted to V-J combinations with a frequency above 0.0001, which covered roughly 99% of repertoires. A TCR clonal expansion and chaos score per V-J combination was defined as the ratio of F50 clonal expansion to chaos observed in the TCRdist matrix. Welch's t-statistics and random forest were used to reduce the features to 10 to 15 V-J combinations, which were then used as input to a naive Bayes classifier. Thyroid-blood repertoire similarity was quantified with the Morisita-Horn index. TCRdb reran the public reads through fastp at Q25 and MiXCR, keeping productive beta chains. CDR3 protein duplicates are merged, each entry listing the most common genes and DNA. Here the V and J calls rest on TCRdb's processing, not on the authors' analysis. Present in this sample are about 1.1 million distinct CDR3 sequences, about 40% of which were seen just once. 11% of the sample goes to the ten largest clones.

This clonotype was seen ten or more times. The antigen it recognizes is unknown. Base qualities are not recorded, but no much larger clone differs from it by a single base. The receptor was isolated from an adult man with Graves' hyperthyroidism. Sequencing was carried out using peripheral blood or thyroid tissue (not recorded which). The rearrangement joined TRBV2 to TRBJ2-5; 9 middle bases align to TRBD1. The CDR3 protein is CASSFDRGWETQYF. The DNA is TGTGCCAGCAGTTTCGACAGGGGGTGGGAGACCCAGTACTTC.